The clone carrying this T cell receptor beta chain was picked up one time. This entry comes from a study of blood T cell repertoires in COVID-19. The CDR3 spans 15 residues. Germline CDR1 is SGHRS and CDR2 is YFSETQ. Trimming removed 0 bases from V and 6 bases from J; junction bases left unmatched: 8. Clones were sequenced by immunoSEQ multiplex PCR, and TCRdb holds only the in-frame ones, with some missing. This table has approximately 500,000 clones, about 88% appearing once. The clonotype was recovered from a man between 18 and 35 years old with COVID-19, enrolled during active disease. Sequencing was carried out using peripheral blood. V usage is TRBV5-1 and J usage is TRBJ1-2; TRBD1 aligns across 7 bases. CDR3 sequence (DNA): TGCGCCAGCAGCTTGGCTGGGCAGGGGGAGGATGGCTACACCTTC. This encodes CASSLAGQGEDGYTF.